The clone carrying this T cell receptor (beta chain) has a handful of counts. Its specificity is not known. This sample was taken from a study of cytomegalovirus exposure and HLA in healthy donors. The PCR contained 60 Vbeta and 13 Jbeta primers. Only in-frame clones appear in the TCRdb table, and some are missing; sequencing was by immunoSEQ multiplex PCR. The sample consists of over 150,000 clones, 82% of them appearing once. Findings of the study overall: Using the classifier, cytomegalovirus status was reportedly diagnosed with high specificity and sensitivity. Many donors carried some public TCRs, although rarity characterized most TCR sequences. Trimming of TCR beta V- and J-genes showed a link, identified in a later analysis, to a missense DCLRE1C variant. In a later analysis, CMV-associated beta chains were mostly HLA-associated, it appeared.

This sequence was found in a man aged 45 to 65 in good health and CMV-seropositive. Sequencing was done on a sample of PBMCs.

The CDR3: CASSEPGFGNEQFF. The CDR3 nucleotides read TGTGCCAGCAGTGAACCCGGGTTTGGGAATGAGCAGTTCTTC. The chain combines TRBV6-1 with TRBJ2-1; D is unclear. CDR1 MNHNS and CDR2 SASEGT come from the germline V gene. V lost 2 bases, J lost 7 bases, and 12 bases lay in between. CDR3 length equals 14 residues.